This T cell receptor (beta chain) was identified during a study of T cell responses to AZD1222 COVID-19 vaccine. Study-level findings and limits: The donor cohort was predominantly white British with a female majority, and clonal diversity may have been underestimated.

This clone appeared once. The antigen is unknown. Clones were read by immunoSEQ multiplex PCR, and TCRdb kept only the in-frame ones, dropping some. There are about 130,000 clones in the sample; around 87% occur only once, and about 10% lies in the top ten. The germline gives CDR1 SGHDN, CDR2 FVKESK. There are 13 residues in the CDR3. Trimming removed 0 bases at V and 7 bases at J, with 9 bases between. This receptor was obtained from an adult in good health. Sequenced here: peripheral blood, sampled on day 0 of AZD1222 vaccination. The chain employs TRBV14 and TRBJ1-2; D perhaps matches TRBD1 (5 bases). The CDR3 spells CASSQDRVVGYTF. In DNA, the CDR3 is TGTGCCAGCAGCCAAGACAGGGTGGTTGGCTACACCTTC.